The 16 T cell receptor beta chains below were found in one sample sequenced in a study of T-cell memory formation after mild COVID-19. One entry per CDR3 protein results from TCRdb running MiXCR on the 5' RACE reads. The sample lists some 200,000 distinct CDR3 sequences; roughly 10% were seen once. The specimen sequenced was PBMCs or a T cell subset sorted from them (not recorded which). These receptors all come from a young man who had mild COVID-19 (a few samples of this study predate the infection). Cell type and time point are not known.

This clonotype turned up a few times. The V gene is TRBV19, the J gene TRBJ2-7, with D perhaps given as TRBD1 or TRBD2 (5 bases each). V shed 5 bases and J shed 4 bases, with 18 bases lying between them. The CDR3 covers 15 residues. Per germline, CDR1 LNHDA and CDR2 SQIVND (reference sequence). CDR3 region: CASSAPGRIPYEQYF. CDR3 coding DNA: TGTGCCAGTAGTGCACCGGGACGGATTCCTTACGAGCAGTACTTC.

Notes on this clonotype: A junction boundary mismatches the germline segment, possibly from a read error. V is TRBV18 and J is TRBJ2-2; TRBD2 agrees at 8 bases. CDR1 KGHSH and CDR2 LQKENI come from the germline V gene. The CDR3 consists of 17 residues. As DNA, the CDR3 is TGTGCCAGATCACCACCGAACGGGGGGGCGAACACCGGGGAGCTGTTTTTT. It encodes CARSPPNGGANTGELFF.

J is TRBJ2-7 and V is TRBV6-2 or TRBV6-3; unclear D gene. There are 14 residues in the CDR3. V was trimmed by 3 bases and J by 2 bases, leaving 11 bases between them. CDR1 is MNHEY, CDR2 SVGEGT, per germline. The CDR3 here is CASSYHTGTYEQYF. Here the CDR3 DNA reads TGTGCCAGCAGTTATCATACTGGAACCTACGAGCAGTACTTC.

This clonotype was recorded many times. The CDR3 is CASSLGGGGMGQPQHF. The DNA for the CDR3 is TGTGCCAGCAGCTTAGGAGGCGGAGGGATGGGTCAGCCCCAGCATTTT. V gene TRBV7-9 combines with J gene TRBJ1-5; D not certain. Germline CDR1 SEHNR, CDR2 FQNEAQ (reference sequence). The CDR3 contains 16 residues. Trimming pared 1 base from V and 6 bases from J, leaving 16 bases between.

The chain couples TRBV6-1 to TRBJ1-1, with D maybe TRBD1 (6 bases). Germline assignment: CDR1 MNHNS and CDR2 SASEGT. This CDR3 contains 14 residues. With 6 bases removed from V and 10 bases from J, the gap between germline ends came to 21 bases. The DNA for the CDR3 is TGTGCCAGCAGCGACGGGACACCGATACGGGGAGCTTTCTTT. Translated, it gives CASSDGTPIRGAFF.

The chain joins TRBV5-1 to TRBJ2-7; TRBD1 might be the D (6 bases). V gave up 4 bases and J gave up 3 bases, with 14 bases separating them. Looked up from germline, CDR1 is SGHRS and CDR2 is YFSETQ. The CDR3 contains 14 residues. The CDR3 bases are TGCGCCAGCAGCCCTACAGGGACCCACTACGAGCAGTACTTC. Its protein is CASSPTGTHYEQYF.

This clonotype was observed a few times. The V call is TRBV4-3, the J call TRBJ1-2, with 7 positions matching TRBD1. Trimming took 0 bases from V and 3 from J; bases not matched to a gene: 13. This CDR3 is built from 18 residues. The germline gives CDR1 LGHNA, CDR2 YSLEER. CDR3 in DNA: TGCGCCAGCAGCCAAGAAGGGACCGGGACAGAAAATTACTATGGCTACACCTTC. Protein sequence: CASSQEGTGTENYYGYTF.

This clonotype was counted only a few times. The genes are TRBV6-1 and TRBJ1-1, with 11 bases identical to TRBD1. The J segment lost 4 bases and the V segment lost 8 bases, leaving 6 bases of the junction unmatched. CDR1 and CDR2 (germline): MNHNS, SASEGT. The CDR3 spans 14 residues. The CDR3 protein is CASLRDRGFTEAFF. CDR3 in DNA: TGTGCCAGCCTCCGGGACAGGGGGTTCACTGAAGCTTTCTTT.

The chain joins TRBV6-6 to TRBJ1-1; D not certain. The CDR3 is made up of 14 amino acids. Trimming cost V 8 bases and J 4 bases, with 17 bases left between them. Germline-derived CDR1 and CDR2 are MNHNY and SVGAGI (reference sequence). CDR3 amino acids: CASGVQTMSTEAFF. CDR3 nucleotides: TGTGCCAGCGGGGTACAGACGATGAGCACTGAAGCTTTCTTT.

The chain carries TRBV7-2 and TRBJ2-3; 8 nucleotides match TRBD2. The CDR3 contains 17 residues. CDR1 is SGHTA, CDR2 FQGNSA, per germline. The ends lost 4 bases at V and 3 bases at J; junction bases unmatched: 12. In DNA form, the CDR3 reads TGTGCCAGCAGCTGGTTAGGGGCCGGGGGGGTTACAGATACGCAGTATTTT. Translation gives CASSWLGAGGVTDTQYF.

J is TRBJ1-1 and V is TRBV29-1; possible D gene TRBD1, 6 bases. The germline gives CDR1 SQVTM, CDR2 ANQGSEA. The CDR3 is 14 amino acids. Deletions cut 6 bases from V and 1 base from J, with 15 bases between. The CDR3 sequence: CSVTPGHQNTEAFF. The DNA of the CDR3 is TGCAGCGTGACCCCGGGACATCAGAACACTGAAGCTTTCTTT.

The V gene is TRBV20-1, the J gene TRBJ2-5; 10 bases fit TRBD2. V lost 3 bases, J lost 5 bases, and 6 bases stayed unmatched. The CDR3 spans 14 residues. CDR1 DFQATT and CDR2 SNEGSKA come from the germline V gene (reference sequence). For the CDR3, the DNA is TGCAGTGCTAGTCAGCGGGGGGGCACGGAGACCCAGTACTTC. Translated: CSASQRGGTETQYF.

This chain links TRBV6-2 or TRBV6-3 with TRBJ1-1, with unresolved D. CDR1 is MNHEY and CDR2 is SVGEGT in the germline V gene. The CDR3 is 12 amino acids. V dropped 4 bases and J dropped 12 bases, with 15 bases sitting between them. The CDR3 DNA is TGTGCCAGCAGTTCACAGTCCCCTGAGACTTTCTTT. It specifies CASSSQSPETFF.

This clonotype was seen many times. The chain joins TRBV5-1 to TRBJ2-3, with TRBD1 matching 11 bases. Germline loops: CDR1 SGHRS, CDR2 YFSETQ. CDR3 length equals 16 residues. J lost 6 bases, V lost 2 bases, and 8 bases had no gene match. DNA for the CDR3: TGCGCCAGCAGCTTCCGGGACAGGGGGATCCCGGATACGCAGTATTTT. Translation gives CASSFRDRGIPDTQYF. The full variable domain, its missing parts supplied by reference TRBV5-1 and TRBJ2-3, is KAGVTQTPRYLIKTRGQQVTLSCSPISGHRSVSWYQQTPGQGLQFLFEYFSETQRNKGNFPGRFSGRQFSNSRSEMNVSTLELGDSALYLCASSFRDRGIPDTQYFGPGTRLTVL.

The table lists this clonotype with a few counts. The chain employs TRBV5-6 and TRBJ1-2; D unresolved. CDR1 is SGHDT and CDR2 is YYEEEE in the germline V gene. Between the trimmed V and J ends, which lost 3 bases and 7 bases, there was a span of 19 bases. CDR3 length: 15 residues. CDR3 region: CASSSYPAETRGYTF. CDR3 nucleotide sequence: TGTGCCAGCAGCTCGTACCCGGCAGAGACGCGTGGCTACACCTTC.

The table lists this clonotype with a few counts. V is TRBV4-1 and J is TRBJ2-5; 8 positions agree with TRBD2. Germline V gene sequence: CDR1 MGHRA, CDR2 YSYEKL. The CDR3 consists of 15 residues. Trimming took 4 bases from V and 4 from J; bases not matched to a gene: 8. CDR3 coding DNA: TGCGCCAGCAGCCCAGCCGGGACTAGATTAGAGACCCAGTACTTC. Protein: CASSPAGTRLETQYF.